The T cell receptor (beta chain) under discussion was sequenced for a study of cytomegalovirus exposure and HLA in healthy donors. The primer mix had 60 Vbeta and 13 Jbeta primers. The data were produced by immunoSEQ multiplex PCR, yet TCRdb's version contains in-frame clones alone and is incomplete. The profile shows about 190,000 clones, about 85% of them singletons. Sequencing was performed on PBMCs. This sequence originates from a man in his forties or fifties in good health and CMV-seronegative.

The CDR3 region is CASSTGAVGEQYF. The DNA of the CDR3 is TGTGCCAGTAGTACTGGGGCAGTTGGGGAGCAGTACTTC. V usage is TRBV19 and J usage is TRBJ2-7, with D perhaps matching TRBD1 (5 bases). Trimming removed 4 bases from V and 7 bases from J, with 14 bases in between. CDR3 length: 13 amino acids. Germline V gene lookup returns CDR1 LNHDA and CDR2 SQIVND (reference sequence).